A selection of T cell receptor beta chains follows, all from one sample in a study of blood T cell repertoires in COVID-19. TCRdb's copy holds only in-frame clones and misses some; the assay was immunoSEQ multiplex PCR. This table has about 230,000 clones, over 75% appearing once. The sequenced material came from PBMCs or T cells enriched from blood (not recorded which). The receptors shown here come from a man aged 18-30 years who had recovered from COVID-19. Both conserved end residues are part of each CDR3. The D gene is left open where the match is weak. The listing skips clone size in some rows; elsewhere it reads once, few, many or a size class.

TRBV18	14	-	TRBD2	TRBJ2-7	TGTGCCAGCTCTAATAGCGGGAGCTCCTACGAGCAGTACTTC	CASSNSGSSYEQYF
TRBV19	15	-	-	TRBJ1-2	TGTGCCAGTAGTATAGCCCCACAGGGATACTATGGCTACACCTTC	CASSIAPQGYYGYTF
TRBV5-1	12	few	-	TRBJ1-2	TGCGCCAGCAGCTTGGGCTCGGAGGGCTACACCTTC	CASSLGSEGYTF
TRBV7-2	16	-	-	TRBJ1-2	TGTGCCAGCAGCCAGACTCGGGGGGCGGGGAACTATGGCTACACCTTC	CASSQTRGAGNYGYTF
TRBV10-1	13	few	-	TRBJ2-7	TGCGCCAGCAGTGAGTCTGGCAGCTACGAGCAGTACTTC	CASSESGSYEQYF
TRBV5-1	17	-	TRBD1	TRBJ2-2	TGCGCCAGCAGCTTGGTCACAGGGGGCTTTAACACCGGGGAGCTGTTTTTT	CASSLVTGGFNTGELFF
TRBV5-4	17	-	-	TRBJ2-3	TGTGCCAGCAGCCCCGCTCCGACTAGGGAATTCACAGATACGCAGTATTTT	CASSPAPTREFTDTQYF
TRBV18	14	-	-	TRBJ1-2	TGTGCCAGCTCACCATCGGGACTGAACTATGGCTACACCTTC	CASSPSGLNYGYTF
TRBV5-1	13	-	TRBD2	TRBJ2-1	TGCGCCAGCAGCGTCGGGACTAGAAATGAGCAGTTCTTC	CASSVGTRNEQFF
TRBV24-1	14	-	-	TRBJ2-7	TGTGCCACCAGTGATGGACAGAGCCCCTACGAGCAGTACTTC	CATSDGQSPYEQYF
TRBV6-4	14	-	-	TRBJ2-3	TGTGCCAGCAGTGGTTCTAGCGGCACAGATACGCAGTATTTT	CASSGSSGTDTQYF
TRBV6-5	12	-	TRBD1	TRBJ1-2	TGTGCCACCTTAGCGACAGGGGAAGGCTACACCTTC	CATLATGEGYTF
TRBV19	16	once	TRBD1	TRBJ1-1	TGTGCCAGTAGTCTGCGGCGTCAGGGGGTGAACACTGAAGCTTTCTTT	CASSLRRQGVNTEAFF
TRBV27	14	-	TRBD1	TRBJ1-2	TGTGCCAGCAGCCCCCGGGACAGGGGTAAAGGCTACACCTTC	CASSPRDRGKGYTF
TRBV10-3	14	-	TRBD2	TRBJ2-4	TGTGCCATCAGTGAGTTATCGGGAGGAAACATTCAGTACTTC	CAISELSGGNIQYF
TRBV20-1	11	-	-	TRBJ1-1	TGCAGTGCGGACAGTAACACTGAAGCTTTCTTT	CSADSNTEAFF
TRBV7-2	16	once	-	TRBJ2-1	TGTGCCAGCAGCTTAGTGAGTGCGAGCTCCTACAATGAGCAGTTCTTC	CASSLVSASSYNEQFF
TRBV10-3	12	-	-	TRBJ1-1	TGTGCCATCAGTTTGGAACAGACTGAAGCTTTCTTT	CAISLEQTEAFF
TRBV19	17	-	-	TRBJ1-3	TGTGCCAGTAGTTTAGCCCTGACAGTGGGCTCTGGAAACACCATATATTTT	CASSLALTVGSGNTIYF
TRBV3-1/TRBV3-2	14	-	-	TRBJ2-5	TGTGCCAGCAGCCAAGAACTAGTAGGTGAGACCCAGTACTTC	CASSQELVGETQYF
TRBV5-8	14	-	TRBD1	TRBJ1-6	TGTGCCAGCAGCTCGGGACAGGGGTATTCACCCCTCCACTTT	CASSSGQGYSPLHF
TRBV7-9	14	-	-	TRBJ2-1	TGTGCCAGCAGCTTAGAGGCTAGCCGCAATGAGCAGTTCTTC	CASSLEASRNEQFF
TRBV3-1/TRBV3-2	12	-	-	TRBJ1-5	TGTGCCAGCAGCCAAGCAGATCAGCCCCAGCATTTT	CASSQADQPQHF
TRBV5-4	15	-	-	TRBJ2-5	TGTGCCAGCAGCCGAGGACAGCCGTACCAAGAGACCCAGTACTTC	CASSRGQPYQETQYF
TRBV11-2	15	-	TRBD1	TRBJ1-2	TGTGCCAGCAGCACATACAGGGGGCAGTACTATGGCTACACCTTC	CASSTYRGQYYGYTF
TRBV28	14	-	TRBD1	TRBJ1-6	TGTGCCAGCAGTTTAGGGACAGGGTCCTCACCCCTCCACTTT	CASSLGTGSSPLHF
TRBV13	17	-	-	TRBJ2-2	TGTGCCAGCAGCTCGCCTTGGACAGGGAGGGCTGCCGGGGAGCTGTTTTTT	CASSSPWTGRAAGELFF
TRBV12-3/TRBV12-4	13	few	-	TRBJ1-1	TGTGCCAGCAGTACACAGGGTCCAATTGGGGCTTTCTTT	CASSTQGPIGAFF
TRBV6-5	14	-	-	TRBJ2-7	TGTGCCAGCAGAATTGGGGCAGCGACCTACGAGCAGTACTTC	CASRIGAATYEQYF
TRBV3-1/TRBV3-2	14	-	TRBD2	TRBJ2-7	TGTGCCAGCAGCCAAACCGGGAGGAACTACGAGCAGTACTTC	CASSQTGRNYEQYF
TRBV4-1	17	-	-	TRBJ2-7	TGCGCCAGCAGCCAAGACGTTGGGCGGGGAGGAATTTACGAGCAGTACTTC	CASSQDVGRGGIYEQYF
TRBV11-2	15	-	TRBD1	TRBJ1-2	TGTGCCAGCAGCTTAGGAGGGGGCAGGGACTATGGCTACACCTTC	CASSLGGGRDYGYTF
TRBV27	15	-	-	TRBJ2-3	TGTGCCAGCAGTTTCCGACAGTCCTGGGGAGATACGCAGTATTTT	CASSFRQSWGDTQYF
TRBV12-5	15	-	TRBD1	TRBJ2-7	TGTGCTAGTGGTTTTATCCGGGACAGGTCCTACGAGCAGTACTTC	CASGFIRDRSYEQYF
TRBV4-1	17	-	TRBD1	TRBJ1-1	TGCGCCAGCAGCCAAGAGGGACAGGGCTTCGTGAACACTGAAGCTTTCTTT	CASSQEGQGFVNTEAFF
TRBV7-8	15	-	TRBD2	TRBJ2-7	TGTGCCAGCAGCTGGACTAGCGGGCGCTCCTACGAGCAGTACTTC	CASSWTSGRSYEQYF
TRBV4-1	16	-	TRBD1	TRBJ1-2	TGCGCCAGCAGCCACTTGGGACAGGGCATTAACTATGGCTACACCTTC	CASSHLGQGINYGYTF
TRBV2	12	few	-	TRBJ2-7	TGTGCCAGCAGTGATGACAGCTACGAGCAGTACTTC	CASSDDSYEQYF
TRBV27	16	few	-	TRBJ1-4	TGTGCCAGCAGTTTGTATTGGGGCACAACTAATGAAAAACTGTTTTTT	CASSLYWGTTNEKLFF
TRBV6-5	15	-	-	TRBJ2-1	TGTGCCAGCAGTTACTCTTACGGGTTCTACAATGAGCAGTTCTTC	CASSYSYGFYNEQFF
TRBV10-3	13	-	-	TRBJ1-1	TGTGCCATCAGTGAGTCGGGCTGGTCTGAAGCTTTCTTT	CAISESGWSEAFF
TRBV24-1	14	-	TRBD1	TRBJ2-2	TGTGCCACCAGAGGGACAGGGTATACCGGGGAGCTGTTTTTT	CATRGTGYTGELFF
TRBV19	15	-	TRBD1	TRBJ1-5	TGTGCCAGTAGTATAGTTGGCAGGGGGGACCAGCCCCAGCATTTT	CASSIVGRGDQPQHF
TRBV30	14	few	-	TRBJ2-2	TGTGCCTGGAGTGTACGGGAAAACACCGGGGAGCTGTTTTTT	CAWSVRENTGELFF
TRBV6-1	16	once	-	TRBJ1-1	TGTGCCAGCAGTGAACCCAAAAGTGAGCTGAACACTGAAGCTTTCTTT	CASSEPKSELNTEAFF
TRBV7-9	14	-	TRBD1	TRBJ2-2	TGTGCCTTTCGGACAGGGAGAAACACCGGGGAGCTGTTTTTT	CAFRTGRNTGELFF
TRBV14	14	-	-	TRBJ1-2	TGTGCCAGCAGCCAATGGGGGCGCGGCTATGGCTACACCTTC	CASSQWGRGYGYTF
TRBV7-8	15	-	-	TRBJ1-1	TGTGCCAGCAGCTTTTCGAGGGAACCCACGAGTGAAGCTTTCTTT	CASSFSREPTSEAFF
TRBV7-9	17	-	TRBD2	TRBJ2-3	TGTGCCAGCAGCTTAGGTCTGCTAGCGGGCCGCACAGATACGCAGTATTTT	CASSLGLLAGRTDTQYF
TRBV28	14	once	-	TRBJ2-7	TGTGCCAGCAGTCTAACCGCCGCGGTCTACGAGCAGTACTTC	CASSLTAAVYEQYF
TRBV6-6	15	-	-	TRBJ2-3	TGTGCCAGCAGCCCACCGGGACTTTCCACAGATACGCAGTATTTT	CASSPPGLSTDTQYF
TRBV7-9	12	-	-	TRBJ2-3	TGTGCCAGCAGCTTAGTCGGCGGAATGCAGTATTTT	CASSLVGGMQYF
TRBV27	15	-	TRBD2	TRBJ2-3	TGTGCCAGCAGTCATGGACTAGCGGGCACAGATACGCAGTATTTT	CASSHGLAGTDTQYF
TRBV5-4	16	-	TRBD2	TRBJ2-1	TGTGCCAGCAGCTTTCTGGGTGGGACTAGCGGGATCGAGCAGTTCTTC	CASSFLGGTSGIEQFF
TRBV19	15	-	TRBD2	TRBJ2-1	TGTGCCAGTAATGCAAGGACTAGCGGGAACAATGAGCAGTTCTTC	CASNARTSGNNEQFF
TRBV11-2	18	-	-	TRBJ2-3	TGTGCCAGCAGCTTAGTTGGTGACAGGTTACCGAATGGAGATACGCAGTATTTT	CASSLVGDRLPNGDTQYF
TRBV5-4	15	-	TRBD2	TRBJ2-7	TGTGCCAGCAGCCCTACTAGCGGGGGTTCCTACGAGCAGTACTTC	CASSPTSGGSYEQYF
TRBV11-2	15	-	TRBD2	TRBJ2-7	TGTGCCAGCAGCTTAAGGCCTAGCGGAACCTACGAGCAGTACTTC	CASSLRPSGTYEQYF
TRBV28	15	-	TRBD1	TRBJ2-3	TGTGCCAGCTCATCACCAGGGGGCCATTCAGATACGCAGTATTTT	CASSSPGGHSDTQYF